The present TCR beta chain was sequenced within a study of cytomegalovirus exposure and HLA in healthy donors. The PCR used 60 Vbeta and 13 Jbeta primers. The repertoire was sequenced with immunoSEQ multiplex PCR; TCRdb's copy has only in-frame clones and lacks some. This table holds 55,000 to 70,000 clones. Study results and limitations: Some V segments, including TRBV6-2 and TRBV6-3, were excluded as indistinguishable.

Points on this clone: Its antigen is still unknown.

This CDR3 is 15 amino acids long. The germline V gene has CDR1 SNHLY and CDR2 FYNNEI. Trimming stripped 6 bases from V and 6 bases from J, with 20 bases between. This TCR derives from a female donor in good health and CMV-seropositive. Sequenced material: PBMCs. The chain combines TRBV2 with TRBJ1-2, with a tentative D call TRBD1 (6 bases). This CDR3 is CASSTEQGVQDGYTF. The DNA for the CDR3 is TGTGCCAGCAGCACAGAACAGGGAGTCCAAGATGGCTACACCTTC.